This TCR beta chain was identified in a study of control samples from healthy donors and cancer patients. The CDR3 length is 13 residues. Between the trimmed V and J ends, which lost 4 bases and 6 bases, there was a span of 9 bases. From germline, CDR1 is SEHNR and CDR2 FQNEAQ (reference sequence). The data were produced by immunoSEQ multiplex PCR, yet TCRdb's version contains in-frame clones alone and is incomplete. The sample consists of about 410,000 clones, about nine tenths of them appearing once. The chain combines TRBV7-9 with TRBJ2-2, with D possibly TRBD2 on 5 matching bases. Sequencing input: PBMCs. The clonotype was recovered from a man aged 35-49 years with head and neck cancer. CDR3 in amino acids: CASSSGVAGELFF. The DNA of the CDR3 is TGTGCCAGCAGCTCCGGGGTGGCCGGGGAGCTGTTTTTT.